The rows below give T cell receptor beta chains drawn from one sample of a study of blood T cell repertoires in COVID-19. This table comes from immunoSEQ multiplex PCR, and its TCRdb copy is limited to in-frame clones, with some not included. The sample consists of about 130,000 clones, 75% to 85% of them appearing once. The source material was peripheral blood. These receptors originate from a man older than 75 with acute or convalescent COVID-19. The CDR3 runs from the conserved cysteine through the conserved F or W. The D gene is left open where the match is weak. Size tells how often a clone was seen (once, few, many) or the class of an expanded clone, and some rows leave it out.

v_call	clone_size	d_call	j_call	cdr3_nt	cdr3_aa
TRBV2	.	TRBD2	TRBJ2-2	TGTGCCAGCAGGGGACTAGCGAACACCGGGGAGCTGTTTTTT	CASRGLANTGELFF
TRBV5-4	.	TRBD2	TRBJ2-7	TGTGCCAGCAGCCAACTAGCGGGGGGGCACCGCGAGCAGTACTTC	CASSQLAGGHREQYF
TRBV15	.	TRBD1	TRBJ1-1	TGTGCCACCAGCAGAGATATACAGGGGTCCACTGAAGCTTTCTTT	CATSRDIQGSTEAFF
TRBV2	.	.	TRBJ1-2	TGTGCCAGCAGGGTGAGTTCTGGACTGGCGTCCGGCTACACCTTC	CASRVSSGLASGYTF
TRBV13	.	TRBD2	TRBJ2-1	TGTGCCAGCAGACCTACTGCGGGGGGGATAAACAATGAGCAGTTCTTC	CASRPTAGGINNEQFF
TRBV9	.	.	TRBJ1-1	TGTGCCAGCAGCGTTCAACAGGGCTCTGAAGCTTTCTTT	CASSVQQGSEAFF
TRBV3-1/TRBV3-2	.	.	TRBJ1-6	TGTGCCAGCAGCCGCGGGGCCGATTCACCCCTCCACTTT	CASSRGADSPLHF
TRBV19	.	.	TRBJ2-1	TGTGCCAGTACCCGCGTTTTGTCCTACAATGAGCAGTTCTTC	CASTRVLSYNEQFF
TRBV3-1/TRBV3-2	.	.	TRBJ2-3	TGTGCCAGCAGCCAGATCGGGACAGATACGCAGTATTTT	CASSQIGTDTQYF
TRBV19	.	TRBD1	TRBJ1-1	TGTGCCAGTAGTATTGGAGGGACAGGGGGCACTGAAGCTTTCTTT	CASSIGGTGGTEAFF
TRBV25-1	.	.	TRBJ1-4	TGTGCCAGCAGTGTCACGCCTCAGGGAACTAATGAAAAACTGTTTTTT	CASSVTPQGTNEKLFF
TRBV19	.	TRBD1	TRBJ1-5	TGTGCCAGTAGTCGGGGAGGGGGACAGGGAAATCAGCCCCAGCATTTT	CASSRGGGQGNQPQHF
TRBV19	.	.	TRBJ1-5	TGTGCCAGTAGTCCGGCCGTGGGCCAGCCCCAGCATTTT	CASSPAVGQPQHF
TRBV7-2	.	.	TRBJ2-2	TGTGCCAGCAGCTTAGTTTGGACTCCGAACACCGGGGAGCTGTTTTTT	CASSLVWTPNTGELFF
TRBV2	few	TRBD1	TRBJ2-3	TGTGCCAGCAGATGGACAGGGACAGGGCCGGGACCCACGTTAGATACGCAGTATTTT	CASRWTGTGPGPTLDTQYF
TRBV12-3/TRBV12-4	once	.	TRBJ2-1	TGTGCCAGCAGTTTAGTCGGCAATGAGCAGTTCTTC	CASSLVGNEQFF
TRBV10-3	few	.	TRBJ1-2	TGTGCCATCAGTGAATCAGTCTATGGCTACACCTTC	CAISESVYGYTF
TRBV27	.	.	TRBJ1-1	TGTGCCAGCATAGCAACCGCAGTCACGAACACTGAAGCTTTCTTT	CASIATAVTNTEAFF
TRBV4-1	.	.	TRBJ1-3	TGCGCCAGCAGCCAAGAAGCGGTTTTAGGAAACACCATATATTTT	CASSQEAVLGNTIYF
TRBV21-1	.	.	TRBJ1-1	TGTGCCAGCGGCTGGCATCTGTGGAACACTGAAGCTTTCTTT	CASGWHLWNTEAFF
TRBV30	once	TRBD1	TRBJ1-1	TGTGCCTGGAGACAACAGGGGGCGGTGGCTGAAGCTTTCTTT	CAWRQQGAVAEAFF
TRBV6-7	.	.	TRBJ2-7	TGTGCCAGCAGTTACGAAGGCCTAGGCAGAACCTACGAGCAGTACTTC	CASSYEGLGRTYEQYF
TRBV5-5	.	.	TRBJ2-1	TGTGCCAGCAGCTTGACAGGACCTCTAGACAATGAGCAGTTCTTC	CASSLTGPLDNEQFF
TRBV3-1/TRBV3-2	.	.	TRBJ1-3	TGTGCCAGCAGCCAAAAAGGAGGGGAGGTAGACACCATATATTTT	CASSQKGGEVDTIYF
TRBV5-1	.	.	TRBJ2-2	TGCGCCAGCAGCTCCAGGGGTTCCGGGGAGCTGTTTTTT	CASSSRGSGELFF
TRBV7-8	.	.	TRBJ2-1	TGTGCCAGCAGCTTAGGGACAGTCAATGAGCAGTTCTTC	CASSLGTVNEQFF
TRBV19	.	TRBD1	TRBJ2-2	TGTGCCAGTAGGTTAGGGACAGGGACCACCGGGGAGCTGTTTTTT	CASRLGTGTTGELFF
TRBV16	.	.	TRBJ1-2	TGTGCCAGCAGCCAAAAGACGGGGAACTATGGCTACACCTTC	CASSQKTGNYGYTF
TRBV4-1	.	TRBD1	TRBJ1-6	TGCGCCAGCAGCCATAACAGGGGTACAAGGGATTCACCCCTCCACTTT	CASSHNRGTRDSPLHF
TRBV18	.	TRBD1	TRBJ2-2	TGTGCCAGCTCCCGAGGGACAGGGAACACCGGGGAGCTGTTTTTT	CASSRGTGNTGELFF
TRBV7-9	.	.	TRBJ2-2	TGTGCCAGCAGCGTCCAGTTGCGGCGGTCGAACACCGGGGAGCTGTTTTTT	CASSVQLRRSNTGELFF
TRBV3-1/TRBV3-2	.	TRBD1	TRBJ1-4	TGTGCCAGCAGCCATATGCGGACAGGGGGTGTGGAAAAACTGTTTTTT	CASSHMRTGGVEKLFF
TRBV10-3	.	.	TRBJ1-5	TGTGCCATCAGTGAGTCGGAAAGGGGTTTGCGTAGCAATCAGCCCCAGCATTTT	CAISESERGLRSNQPQHF
TRBV30	.	TRBD2	TRBJ2-7	TGTGCCTGGAGTGGGTTAGCGGGGGCCCTCTACGAGCAGTACTTC	CAWSGLAGALYEQYF
TRBV3-1/TRBV3-2	.	.	TRBJ2-2	TGTGCCAGCAGCCCAGGGCCCGGGGAGCTGTTTTTT	CASSPGPGELFF
TRBV7-9	.	.	TRBJ2-1	TGTGCCAGCAGCTCCCCCCCAACTAGTTACGCGAATGAGCAGTTCTTC	CASSSPPTSYANEQFF
TRBV7-6	.	TRBD2	TRBJ2-1	TGTGCCAGCAGCTTAGTTAGCGGGGGGGCCTCATATTCCTACAATGAGCAGTTCTTC	CASSLVSGGASYSYNEQFF
TRBV6-5	.	.	TRBJ1-6	TGTGCCAGCAGCCCCACGGGAGCATATAATTCACCCCTCCACTTT	CASSPTGAYNSPLHF
TRBV5-1	.	TRBD1	TRBJ2-7	TGCGCCAGCAGCTTGCAAGTCGGACAGGGCTACGAGCAGTACTTC	CASSLQVGQGYEQYF
TRBV6-5	.	TRBD2	TRBJ2-7	TGTGCCAGCAGTTACCGACTAGCGGGGGGCCATAGGGAGCAGTACTTC	CASSYRLAGGHREQYF
TRBV6-5	.	.	TRBJ1-6	TGTGCCAGCATGGACCGTCGGACTTTTAATTCACCCCTCCACTTT	CASMDRRTFNSPLHF
TRBV11-2	.	TRBD2	TRBJ2-1	TGTGCCAGCAGCTTACGTCTAGCGGGGGCCTTGGGGAATGAGCAGTTCTTC	CASSLRLAGALGNEQFF
TRBV30	few	TRBD1	TRBJ2-7	TGTGCCTGGAGTGTAGGGGGGACAGGGTATGCTTACGAGCAGTACTTC	CAWSVGGTGYAYEQYF
TRBV5-8	.	TRBD1	TRBJ2-5	TGTGCCAGCAGCCCGGGACAGGGGTTGGGAGAGACCCAGTACTTC	CASSPGQGLGETQYF
TRBV27	.	TRBD1	TRBJ1-6	TGTGCCAGCAGGTTCCAGGGGGGTAATTCACCCCTCCACTTT	CASRFQGGNSPLHF
TRBV28	.	TRBD2	TRBJ2-5	TGTGCCAGCAGGGGGACTAGTCAGACCCAGTACTTC	CASRGTSQTQYF
TRBV11-2	.	TRBD1	TRBJ1-5	TGTGCCAGCAGCAAAGGCGGGACAGGGCCTTATAGCAATCAGCCCCAGCATTTT	CASSKGGTGPYSNQPQHF
TRBV3-1/TRBV3-2	.	.	TRBJ1-6	TGTGCCAGCAGCCAAGTGTACAGGGCCAGTAATTCACCCCTCCACTTT	CASSQVYRASNSPLHF
TRBV18	.	.	TRBJ2-7	TGTGCCACCTCGACTGAATCCTACGAGCAGTACTTC	CATSTESYEQYF
TRBV6-2/TRBV6-3	few	TRBD2	TRBJ2-1	TGTGCCAGCAGTTACTCTGGCGGGGGGGCGAATGAGCAGTTCTTC	CASSYSGGGANEQFF
TRBV19	.	TRBD1	TRBJ1-1	TGTGCCAGTAGTGGGCGGACAGGGCGGAACACTGAAGCTTTCTTT	CASSGRTGRNTEAFF
TRBV25-1	.	.	TRBJ2-4	TGTGCCAGCAGTGACCGCCAGGGGTTTGGAAGCAACATTCAGTACTTC	CASSDRQGFGSNIQYF
TRBV10-3	.	TRBD1	TRBJ2-2	TGTGCCATCAGTGGCTCCCGGACAGGGACCACCGGGGAGCTGTTTTTT	CAISGSRTGTTGELFF
TRBV29-1	.	TRBD1	TRBJ2-2	TGCAGCGTTCCAACGACAGGGGCGCACACCGGGGAGCTGTTTTTT	CSVPTTGAHTGELFF
TRBV15	.	TRBD1	TRBJ2-7	TGTGCCACCAGCAGTGACTTGGGACAGGCCTCCTACGAGCAGTACTTC	CATSSDLGQASYEQYF